This T cell receptor beta chain is drawn from a study of T cell repertoires in cytomegalovirus infection. Overall study: CMV epitopes, recently identified HLA-C-restricted and well-studied HLA-B-restricted, were used. Public TCR beta signatures marked donors with CMV infection and the matching HLA. The study, taken as a whole, reports: There were carriers of CMV plus the relevant HLA, and cumulative public TCR beta family frequency identified them. HLA-C-restricted CMV clonotypes gave the most frequent clonotype in two of eight donors.

CDR1 and CDR2 (germline): SGHNT, YYREEE (reference sequence). This CDR3 is built from 17 residues. The V end was cut by 6 bases, the J end by 0 bases, with 20 bases between. Using its own MiXCR run on the reads, TCRdb lists one record per CDR3 protein. The data contain nearly 700,000 distinct CDR3 sequences, 30% to 40% of them singletons. Note on this clonotype: The antigen remains unidentified.

The sequence derives from a human donor in good health (CMV status not recorded). Some clones in this sample may be carry-over from other donors' samples. The V call is TRBV5-4, the J call TRBJ2-3, with D maybe TRBD2 (5 bases). Source: cultured PBMCs, taken from culture after CMV antigen stimulation. The CDR3 sequence is CASNEGGAVGSTDTQYF. Here the CDR3 DNA reads TGTGCCAGCAACGAAGGAGGAGCCGTAGGTAGCACAGATACGCAGTATTTT.